A single sample is the source of the 2 T cell receptor beta chains below, sequenced in a study of human T cells and chemical hapten exposure. TCRdb re-derived calls from the 5' RACE reads in MiXCR, one entry per CDR3 protein. The profile shows some 150,000 distinct CDR3 sequences, 4.1% of them singletons. It was from unfractionated whole blood that total RNA was extracted. These receptors came from a female donor in good health.

This chain connects TRBV7-8 to TRBJ2-7; the D gene is possibly TRBD2 (5 bases). The CDR3 is made up of 19 amino acids. Trimming left V 5 bases short and J 5 bases short, with 31 bases between. Germline loops: CDR1 SGHVS, CDR2 FQNEAQ. For the CDR3, the DNA is TGTGCCAGCAGCCAGAGCGGTCTACAAACCGGACCGCGCCAGCACGAGCAGTACTTC. This encodes CASSQSGLQTGPRQHEQYF.

This clonotype was seen many times. The chain recombines TRBV9 with TRBJ1-3; 8 positions agree with TRBD1. The CDR3 has 15 amino acids. Per germline, CDR1 SGDLS and CDR2 YYNGEE. V gave up 2 bases and J gave up 3 bases; unmatched junction bases: 4. Here the CDR3 reads CASSVTGAGGNTIYF. In DNA form, the CDR3 reads TGTGCCAGCAGCGTGACAGGGGCTGGTGGAAACACCATATATTTT.